Sequencing of this T cell receptor (beta chain) was carried out in a study of cytomegalovirus exposure and HLA in healthy donors (dated 2017 in TCRdb). A note on the overall study: An earlier analysis of approximately 640 of the donors reported 250 to 350 Gb of sequence data and more than 90 million unique TCR beta sequences from 150 million to 200 million T cells. An early release that covered about 600 HLA-typed donors contained approximately 300 gigabases of sequencing data and tens of millions of unique TCR sequences. Of the roughly 420 genotyped donors, approximately 80% were placed in the genetic ancestry cluster associated with self-reported Caucasian donors. The aim of the study was to test whether cataloging public T cell receptors could identify signatures of past pathogen exposure. The T cell repertoires of some 700 subjects were profiled by immunosequencing and related to cytomegalovirus serostatus. Besides the first cohort of 550 to 750 subjects, a separate validation cohort made up of over 95 different subjects was used. The study combined high-throughput TCR immunosequencing, statistical association of individual TCRs with disease status, and machine learning to predict cytomegalovirus infection status. To study patterns of TCR occurrence, a later analysis re-analyzed previously published TCR beta repertoires from more than 550 donors and added high-resolution HLA genotyping. In the later analysis, no new phenotypic data were used to find candidate immune exposures; instead, reliance was placed on TCR beta sequences and their occurrence across donors. To decide whether each TCR beta V gene segment behaved as functional or pseudogenic, an earlier analysis of fewer than 750 of the donors relied on high-throughput TCR beta sequencing. Alongside the repertoire data, information on donor age, sex, ethnicity and CMV serostatus was compiled. A later genetic analysis took genome-wide SNP genotypes for about 55% of the roughly 670 donors and used that subset as a discovery cohort. All discovery cohort repertoires had been generated on a single sequencing platform. HLA typing included class I and class II loci at four-digit resolution. The number of typed donors differed by locus: about 629-630 for A, B, C, DRB1 and DQB1; some 540 for DQA1; some 590 for DPA1; and approximately 450 for DPB1. Four to six DR-DQ haplotypes were handled as single units for association and clustering, since linkage in the cohort was strong. Among roughly 400 genotyped donors of the cohort, an average of about 220,000 unique TCR beta nucleotide sequences was sequenced per donor, of which roughly 18% were non-productive.

The library was produced with the immunoSEQ multiplex PCR assay. For the multiplex PCR, a mixture combining 60 forward primers for TCR Vbeta segments and 13 reverse primers for TCR Jbeta segments was used. The CDR3 region of rearranged TCR beta genes was amplified from genomic DNA by a multiplex PCR assay. The Illumina HiSeq System was used to sequence the amplified TCR beta libraries as 87-base-pair reads. Processing in the source paper ran as follows. Across the 500 to 700 repertoires, a later analysis counted 60 million to 90 million unique TCR beta chains, around 10 million of which were shared by at least two donors. Raw reads were error-corrected and collapsed into unique sequences with a nearest-neighbor algorithm that merged closely related sequences to remove PCR and sequencing errors. V, D and J gene segments were assigned by aligning CDR3 sequences to IMGT reference sequences. For a sequence to be retained, at least a six-nucleotide match to both a V gene segment and a J gene segment was required. Rearrangements were called productive when the CDR3 lacked stop codons and stayed in frame with V and J; all others were non-productive. CDR3 was defined by IMGT convention, running from the second conserved V-encoded cysteine to the conserved J-encoded phenylalanine. The earlier analysis of 550 to 650 of the donors excluded any sequence lacking an unambiguous match to a single V gene segment. An earlier analysis of a few hundred of the donors called V segments functional above 56.7% productive rearrangements and segregating when the between-donor standard deviation exceeded 5%. To diagnose cytomegalovirus status from the catalog of TCR beta chain sequences, a statistical classification framework was built. In a later analysis, V and J genes were assigned by comparing TCR nucleotide sequences against IMGT/GENE-DB human TR gene sequences. Using the TCRdist pipeline, a later analysis assigned CDR3 sequences along with most-parsimonious VDJ recombination scenarios. In a later analysis, every TCR beta chain was defined by the combination of its CDR3 amino acid sequence and its V-gene family, and reads without a unique V-gene family were dropped. As a way to deal with suspected cross-contamination and a sequencing artifact, a later analysis dropped more than 500 nucleotide sequences that were highly shared and had low generation probability. In a later analysis, a clonal expansion index for each public chain was calculated from normalized within-repertoire ranks of inferred template counts. In a later analysis, generation probabilities were computed using a VDJ recombination model fitted to out-of-frame rearrangements, and the results were checked against IGoR. In a later analysis, TCR-TCR, TCR-HLA and TCR-CMV co-occurrence was scored with hypergeometric tests, and a repertoire-size bias correction was applied to TCR pairs. False discovery rates were estimated in a later analysis by permuting HLA or CMV assignments 20 times. In a later analysis, co-occurring TCRs were grouped using DBSCAN, and TCRdist sequence similarity was added for clustering within HLA-allele-positive subsets. Repertoires with fewer than 30,000 or more than 120,000 public chains were left out of co-occurrence clustering, as were several repertoires with anomalous nucleotide sharing. TCRdb carries this immuneACCESS record with in-frame sequences only. Its versions omit some clonotypes, under half of them owing to an unresolved V gene in the studies checked, with the rest unexplained. The DNA was the basis for D and trimming; V, J and clone size are from that table. Present in this sample are 65,000 to 90,000 clones, approximately 78% of which were seen just once. The top ten clonotypes cover about 1.9% of the sample.

The cohort consisted of hundreds of healthy bone marrow donors. Cohort members were all nominally healthy when sampled, although unrecorded immune exposures were likely present. The donor was CMV seronegative and belonged to the group of approximately 320 seronegative cohort members. A peripheral blood sample was provided by each donor, and peripheral blood mononuclear cells were used for TCR beta sequencing. The Qiagen DNeasy Blood Extraction Kit was used to extract genomic DNA from the blood cell samples. On the study overall, not on this receptor specifically: Sequencing depth was assumed to be roughly uniform across donors in the presence/absence analyses, though that assumption may not hold. A later analysis reported that several top co-occurrence clusters appeared linked to parvovirus B19, influenza, CMV and Epstein-Barr virus. A later analysis found that HLA-associated TCR beta chains were more clonally expanded and had lower generation probabilities than equally common non-associated chains. A further reported finding was that TCR beta sequences accurately predicted the HLA-A and HLA-B alleles for most subjects in the first cohort. According to a later analysis, most CMV-associated TCR beta chains appeared to be HLA-restricted, and the HLA associations seemed to be driven largely by CMV exposure. The earlier analysis of around 600 of the donors excluded approximately 15 rarely observed V segments, including chromosome 9 orphons, because counts were too low. The authors suggested that the approach could potentially be extended to other disease states and immunological phenotypes. Immune exposure information for the cohort was limited to CMV serostatus. In an earlier analysis of approximately 590 of the donors, most TCR beta V segments appeared in productive rearrangements about 87% or about 30% of the time, broadly matching IMGT annotations. In a later analysis, 16,951 TCR beta sequences were associated with specific HLA alleles at a false discovery rate of 0.05. V-gene and J-gene trimming of TCR beta chains was associated with a missense DCLRE1C variant in a later genetic analysis, and the association was replicated in an independent cohort. Most TCR sequences were seen in very few donors, while some public TCRs were found in many individuals. When HLA alleles, especially DR and DQ, strongly co-occurred, TCR associations were difficult to assign to individual alleles. The study listed 150 to 200 TCR beta chains as associated with cytomegalovirus. In a later genetic analysis, fewer N-insertions in productive TCRs were reported among donors in an Asian-associated ancestry cluster than the roughly 700-donor mean. Correlated functional status among segregating V segments might reflect linkage disequilibrium, but an unknown experimental factor could not be ruled out. A group of highly shared sequence variants was considered likely to be a technical artifact of the sequencing pipeline. The classifier was reported to diagnose cytomegalovirus status with high specificity and sensitivity in both the original and validation cohorts. In a later analysis, TCR association rates were found to vary across HLA loci, with the most associated TCRs seen for DRB1 alleles and the fewest for HLA-C alleles. Because some donors lacked HLA typing at each locus, the association tests relied only on the typed subset. This cohort had only TCR beta chains sequenced, and the lack of alpha or paired-chain data limited which features could be detected. In vitro tests confirmed that a few of the cytomegalovirus-associated TCR beta chains recognize cytomegalovirus antigens.

With regard to this clone: Its antigen has not been determined. Per-nucleotide qualities are absent, and no much larger clonotype sits a single base away.

Sequenced: PBMCs. The clonotype originates from a man aged 18 to 29 in good health and CMV-seronegative.

The CDR3 is CAILTPNTGELFF. The sequence in DNA is TGTGCCATCCTGACACCTAACACCGGGGAGCTGTTTTTT. The rearrangement joined TRBV6-1 to TRBJ2-2; no confident D gene assignment can be made. The CDR3 has 13 amino acids, counting the end cysteine and phenylalanine. Only the CDR3 portion is preserved as DNA: 39 bases, with reading frame beginning at the first base. CDR1 and CDR2, looked up from the germline V gene, are MNHNS and SASEGT. V and J lose 10 bases and 2 bases, and a span of 11 bases separates them.